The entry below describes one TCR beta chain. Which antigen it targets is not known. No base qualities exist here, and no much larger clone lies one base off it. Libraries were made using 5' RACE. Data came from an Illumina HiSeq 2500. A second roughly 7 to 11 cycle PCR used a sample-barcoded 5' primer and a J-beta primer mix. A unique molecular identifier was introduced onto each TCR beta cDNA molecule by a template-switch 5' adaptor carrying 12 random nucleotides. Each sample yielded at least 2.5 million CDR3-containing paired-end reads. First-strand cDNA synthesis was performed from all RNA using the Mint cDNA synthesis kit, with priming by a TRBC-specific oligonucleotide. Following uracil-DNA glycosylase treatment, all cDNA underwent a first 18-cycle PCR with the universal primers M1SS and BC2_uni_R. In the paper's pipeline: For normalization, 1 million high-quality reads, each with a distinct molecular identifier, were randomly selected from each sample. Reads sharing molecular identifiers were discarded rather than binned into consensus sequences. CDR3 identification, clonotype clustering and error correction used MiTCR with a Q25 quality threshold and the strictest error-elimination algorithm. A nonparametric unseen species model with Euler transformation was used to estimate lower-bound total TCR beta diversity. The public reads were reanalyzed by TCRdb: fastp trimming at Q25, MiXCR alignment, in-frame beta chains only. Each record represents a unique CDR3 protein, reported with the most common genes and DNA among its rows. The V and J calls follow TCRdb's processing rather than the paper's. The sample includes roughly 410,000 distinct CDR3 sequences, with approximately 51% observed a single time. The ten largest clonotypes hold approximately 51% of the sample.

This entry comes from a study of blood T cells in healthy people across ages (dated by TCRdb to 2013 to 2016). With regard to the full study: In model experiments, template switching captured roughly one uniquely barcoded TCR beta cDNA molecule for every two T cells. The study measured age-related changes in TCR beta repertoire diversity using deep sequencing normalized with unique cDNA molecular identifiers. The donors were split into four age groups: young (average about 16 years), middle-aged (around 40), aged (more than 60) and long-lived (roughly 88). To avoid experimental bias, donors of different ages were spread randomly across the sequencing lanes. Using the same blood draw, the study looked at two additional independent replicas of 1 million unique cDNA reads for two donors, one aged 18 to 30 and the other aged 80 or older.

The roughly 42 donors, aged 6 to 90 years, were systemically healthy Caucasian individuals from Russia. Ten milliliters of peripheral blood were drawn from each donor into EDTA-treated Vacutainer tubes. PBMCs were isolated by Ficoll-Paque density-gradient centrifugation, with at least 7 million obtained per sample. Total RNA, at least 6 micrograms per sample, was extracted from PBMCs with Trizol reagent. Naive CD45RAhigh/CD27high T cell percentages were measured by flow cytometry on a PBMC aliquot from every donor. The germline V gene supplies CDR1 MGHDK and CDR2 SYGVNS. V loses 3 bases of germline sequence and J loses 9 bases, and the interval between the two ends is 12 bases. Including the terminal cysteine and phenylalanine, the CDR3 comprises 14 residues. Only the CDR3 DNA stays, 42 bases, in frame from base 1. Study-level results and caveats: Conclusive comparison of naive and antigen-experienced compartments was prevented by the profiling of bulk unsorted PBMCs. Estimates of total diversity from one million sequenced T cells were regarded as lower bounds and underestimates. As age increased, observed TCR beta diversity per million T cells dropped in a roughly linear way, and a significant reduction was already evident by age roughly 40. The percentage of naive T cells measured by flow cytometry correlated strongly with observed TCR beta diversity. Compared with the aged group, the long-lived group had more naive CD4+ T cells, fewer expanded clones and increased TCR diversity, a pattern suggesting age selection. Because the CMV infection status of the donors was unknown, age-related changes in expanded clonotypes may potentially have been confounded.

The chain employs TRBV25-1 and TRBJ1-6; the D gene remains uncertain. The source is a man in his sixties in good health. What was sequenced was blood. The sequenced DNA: TGTGCCAGCAGTGACTTGGGTTTCTCTTCACCCCTCCACTTT. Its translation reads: CASSDLGFSSPLHF.